This T cell receptor beta chain is from a study of T-cell memory formation after mild COVID-19. Study in general: TCR clusters were mostly donor specific. Findings and caveats of the study: Clones that contracted from day 15 to 85 were balanced CD4/CD8, while later expanders leaned CD4+. The finding that pre-infection memory included some responding clones suggested that cross-reactive memory joined. In second-wave clones peaking day 37, SARS-CoV-2 specificity remained unconfirmed.

TCRdb re-called the 5' RACE reads with MiXCR, one entry per CDR3 protein. The sample yields hundreds of thousands of distinct CDR3 sequences, approximately 15% seen once. On this clonotype itself: The antigen is unknown.

Trimming pared 8 bases from V and 11 bases from J, leaving 13 bases between. The CDR3 runs to 11 residues. CDR1 and CDR2 from the germline V gene are LNHDA and SQIVND (reference sequence). This TCR derives from a man between 18 and 35 years old who had mild COVID-19 (a few samples of this study predate the infection). Cell type and time point are not known. Sequencing input: PBMCs or a T cell subset sorted from them (not recorded which). The chain links TRBV19 to TRBJ1-5; possible D gene TRBD1, 5 bases. The CDR3 DNA reads as TGTGCCAGTCAGATGGGGCTCACCCAGCATTTT. Protein sequence: CASQMGLTQHF.